This TCR beta chain was obtained from a study of memory B cells and T cells in multiple sclerosis. This clone was picked up one time. Its antigen is currently unknown. Germline lookup yields CDR1 GTSNPN and CDR2 SVGIG (reference sequence). The CDR3 contains 15 residues. V gave up 4 bases and J gave up 0 bases, with 13 bases separating them. CFSE-dim autoproliferating and CFSE-high non-proliferating T cells from unstimulated culture were sequenced separately. Pooled replicate wells came from around 5x10^7 CFSE-labeled PBMCs cultured 7 days without stimulus. TCRdb's copy holds only in-frame clones and misses some; the assay was immunoSEQ multiplex PCR. The sample contains roughly 45,000 clones, roughly 80% of which appear only once.

Sequenced sample: PBMCs from blood kept in culture. This receptor was obtained from a human donor with multiple sclerosis. The chain uses TRBV30 and TRBJ1-5; a weak D match, TRBD1 (6 bases). CDR3 nucleotides: TGTGCCTGGAAGGGGGGCGCGGATAGCAATCAGCCCCAGCATTTT. Protein: CAWKGGADSNQPQHF.